This TCR beta chain was profiled in a study of cytomegalovirus exposure and HLA in healthy donors. The donors gave bone marrow, and they were healthy. Germline loops: CDR1 SGDLS, CDR2 YYNGEE. The V end lost 2 bases, the J end lost 2 bases, and 14 bases lay between the germline ends. The CDR3 length is 16 residues. The PCR had 60 Vbeta and 13 Jbeta primers. Data came from immunoSEQ multiplex PCR; TCRdb stores just in-frame clones and leaves some out. The data contain about 200,000 clones, around four fifths of them singletons. In the case of this clone: Its antigen remains unknown.

Study results and limitations: The analysis excluded some indistinguishable V segments, including TRBV6-2 and TRBV6-3. TCR beta V- and J-gene trimming was later associated with a missense DCLRE1C variant. An analysis done earlier found most TCR beta V segments productive about 87% or about 30% of the time.

The chain links TRBV9 to TRBJ1-3; the D is unclear. Sequencing was carried out using PBMCs. The clonotype originates from a man aged 45-60 years in good health and CMV-seronegative. CDR3 protein: CASSVSLGETGNTIYF. The CDR3 DNA sequence: TGTGCCAGCAGCGTTAGTCTCGGAGAGACTGGAAACACCATATATTTT.